This T cell receptor (beta chain) was obtained from a study of Ad26.COV2.S vaccination and SARS-CoV-2 variants. Sequencing used immunoSEQ multiplex PCR; TCRdb keeps in-frame clones, though not all of them. The table has over 300,000 clones, 83% seen once. The treatment here: about 20 received Ad26.COV2.S at low or high dose, single or two shots; five or six received placebo; per-sample allocation not given. Each sample was drawn 63 days after the first injection (of vaccine or placebo). The receptor comes from a person between 18 and 65 years old who received the Ad26.COV2.S COVID-19 vaccine or a placebo. The specimen was peripheral blood, collected in a trial of Ad26.COV2.S vaccine versus placebo.

CDR3: CASSTLEDREGLTEAFF. CDR3 in DNA: TGTGCCAGTAGTACGTTGGAAGACAGGGAGGGTCTCACTGAAGCTTTCTTT. The V and J genes are TRBV19 and TRBJ1-1, with TRBD1 matching 7 bases. The J segment lost 4 bases and the V segment lost 4 bases, leaving 15 bases of the junction unmatched. Per the germline V gene, CDR1 is LNHDA and CDR2 is SQIVND (reference sequence). The CDR3 is 17 residues long.